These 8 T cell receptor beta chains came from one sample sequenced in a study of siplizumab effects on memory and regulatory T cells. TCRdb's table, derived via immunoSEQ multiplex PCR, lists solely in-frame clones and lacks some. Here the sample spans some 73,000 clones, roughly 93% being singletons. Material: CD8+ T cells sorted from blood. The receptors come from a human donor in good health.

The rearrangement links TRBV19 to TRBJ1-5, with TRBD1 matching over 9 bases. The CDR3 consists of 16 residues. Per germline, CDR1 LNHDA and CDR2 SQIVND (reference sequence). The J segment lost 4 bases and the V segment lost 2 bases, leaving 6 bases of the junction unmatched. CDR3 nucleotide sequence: TGTGCCAGTAGTATAAACCCCGGGACAGGGAATCAGCCCCAGCATTTT. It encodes CASSINPGTGNQPQHF.

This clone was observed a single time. As DNA, the CDR3 is TGTGCCAGCAGCGTAGATGCAGGGTCTTATTCACCCCTCCACTTT. Protein: CASSVDAGSYSPLHF. J is TRBJ1-6 and V is TRBV9; maybe TRBD1 (5 bases). The CDR3 is 15 residues long. Trimming removed 0 bases from V and 8 bases from J, with 12 bases in between. Germline V gives CDR1 SGDLS, CDR2 YYNGEE.

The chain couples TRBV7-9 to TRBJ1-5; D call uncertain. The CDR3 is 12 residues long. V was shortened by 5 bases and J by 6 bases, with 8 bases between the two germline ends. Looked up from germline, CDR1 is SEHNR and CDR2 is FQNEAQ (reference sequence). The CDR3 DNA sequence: TGTGCCAGCAGCCCCCTGAGTCAGCCCCAGCATTTT. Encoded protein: CASSPLSQPQHF.

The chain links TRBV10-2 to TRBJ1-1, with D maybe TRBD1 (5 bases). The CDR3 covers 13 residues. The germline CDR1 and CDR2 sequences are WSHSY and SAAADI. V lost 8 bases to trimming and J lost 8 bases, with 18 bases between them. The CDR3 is CASGAGGLGEAFF. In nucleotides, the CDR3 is TGCGCCAGCGGTGCGGGGGGATTGGGAGAAGCTTTCTTT.

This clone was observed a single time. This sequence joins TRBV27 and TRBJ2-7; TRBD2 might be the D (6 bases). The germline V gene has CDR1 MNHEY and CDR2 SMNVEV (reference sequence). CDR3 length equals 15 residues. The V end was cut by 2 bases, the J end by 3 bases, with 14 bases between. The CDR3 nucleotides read TGTGCCAGCAGTTTAGGCCGGGACTTATACTACGAGCAGTACTTC. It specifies CASSLGRDLYYEQYF.

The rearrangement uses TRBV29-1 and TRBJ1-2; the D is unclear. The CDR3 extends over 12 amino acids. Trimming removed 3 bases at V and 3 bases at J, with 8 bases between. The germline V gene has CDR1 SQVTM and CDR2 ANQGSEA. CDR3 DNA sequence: TGCAGCGTTGAGACGGGCGACTATGGCTACACCTTC. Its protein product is CSVETGDYGYTF.

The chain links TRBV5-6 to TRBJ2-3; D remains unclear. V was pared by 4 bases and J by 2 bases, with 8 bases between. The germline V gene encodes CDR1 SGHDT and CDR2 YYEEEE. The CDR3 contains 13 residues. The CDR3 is CASSPGFTDTQYF. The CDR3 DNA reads TGTGCCAGCAGCCCTGGATTCACAGATACGCAGTATTTT.

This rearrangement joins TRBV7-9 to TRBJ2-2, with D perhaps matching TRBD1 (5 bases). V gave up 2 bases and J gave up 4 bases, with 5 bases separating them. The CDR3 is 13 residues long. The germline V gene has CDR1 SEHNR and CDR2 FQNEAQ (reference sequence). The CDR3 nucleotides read TGTGCCAGCAGCTTACAGGGCACCGGGGAGCTGTTTTTT. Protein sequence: CASSLQGTGELFF.